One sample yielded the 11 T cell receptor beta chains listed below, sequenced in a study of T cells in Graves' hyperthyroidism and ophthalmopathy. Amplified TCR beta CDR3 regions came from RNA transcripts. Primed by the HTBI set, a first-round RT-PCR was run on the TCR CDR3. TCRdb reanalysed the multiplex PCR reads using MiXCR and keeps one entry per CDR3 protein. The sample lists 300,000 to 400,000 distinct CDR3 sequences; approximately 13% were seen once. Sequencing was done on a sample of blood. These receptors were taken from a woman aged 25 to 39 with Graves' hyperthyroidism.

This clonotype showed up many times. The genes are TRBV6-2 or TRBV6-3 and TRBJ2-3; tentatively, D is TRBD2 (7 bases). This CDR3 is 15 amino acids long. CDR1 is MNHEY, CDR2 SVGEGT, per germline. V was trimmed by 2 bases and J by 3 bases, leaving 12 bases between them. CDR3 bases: TGTGCCAGCAGTTACGCGGGGGCTCGGACAGATACGCAGTATTTT. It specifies CASSYAGARTDTQYF.

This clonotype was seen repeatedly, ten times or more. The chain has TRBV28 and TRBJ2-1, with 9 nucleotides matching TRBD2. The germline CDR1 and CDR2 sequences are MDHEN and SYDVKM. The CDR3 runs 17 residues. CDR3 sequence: CEGPCGRVRSLYNEQFF. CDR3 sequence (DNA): TGTGAGGGGCCGTGCGGGAGGGTCCGATCCCTATACAATGAGCAGTTCTTC.

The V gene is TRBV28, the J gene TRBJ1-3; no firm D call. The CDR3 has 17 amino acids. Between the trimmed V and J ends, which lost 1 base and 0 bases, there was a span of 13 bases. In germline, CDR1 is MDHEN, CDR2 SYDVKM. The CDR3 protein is CASSLLPSVSSGNTIYF. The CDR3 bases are TGTGCCAGCAGTTTATTGCCATCAGTATCCTCTGGAAACACCATATATTTT.

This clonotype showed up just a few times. In nucleotides, the CDR3 is TGTGCCAGCAGCTTCCGGGAGGGTGCAGATACGCAGTATTTT. Its translation: CASSFREGADTQYF. This chain uses TRBV5-4 with TRBJ2-3; 8 bases line up with TRBD2. V dropped 2 bases and J dropped 4; count of bases not matched to a gene: 3. The CDR3 runs 14 residues. The germline gives CDR1 SGHNT, CDR2 YYREEE (reference sequence).

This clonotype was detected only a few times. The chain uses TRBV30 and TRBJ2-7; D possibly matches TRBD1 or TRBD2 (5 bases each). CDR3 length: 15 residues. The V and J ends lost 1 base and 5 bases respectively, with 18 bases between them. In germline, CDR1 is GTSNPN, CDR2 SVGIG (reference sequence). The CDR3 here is CAWSATGTLTDEQYF. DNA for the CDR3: TGTGCCTGGAGTGCGACCGGGACCCTAACCGACGAGCAGTACTTC. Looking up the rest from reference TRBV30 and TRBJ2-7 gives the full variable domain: SQTIHQWPATLVQPVGSPLSLECTVEGTSNPNLYWYRQAAGRGLQLLFYSVGIGQISSEVPQNLSASRPQDRQFILSSKKLLLSDSGFYLCAWSATGTLTDEQYFGPGTRLTVT.

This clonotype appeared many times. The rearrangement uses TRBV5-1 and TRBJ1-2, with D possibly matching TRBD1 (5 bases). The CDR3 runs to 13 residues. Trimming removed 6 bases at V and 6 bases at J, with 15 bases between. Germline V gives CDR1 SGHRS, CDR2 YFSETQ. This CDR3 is CASTLDVGDGYTF. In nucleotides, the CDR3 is TGCGCCAGCACCCTAGATGTGGGGGATGGCTACACCTTC.

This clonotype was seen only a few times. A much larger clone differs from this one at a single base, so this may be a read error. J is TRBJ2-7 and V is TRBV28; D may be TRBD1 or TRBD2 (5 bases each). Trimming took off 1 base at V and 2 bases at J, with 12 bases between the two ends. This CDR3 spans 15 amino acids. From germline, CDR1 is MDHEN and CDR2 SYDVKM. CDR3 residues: CASSLSPGSTYEQYF. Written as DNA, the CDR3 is TGTGCCAGCAGTTTATCCCCAGGGAGTACCTACGAGCAGTACTTC.

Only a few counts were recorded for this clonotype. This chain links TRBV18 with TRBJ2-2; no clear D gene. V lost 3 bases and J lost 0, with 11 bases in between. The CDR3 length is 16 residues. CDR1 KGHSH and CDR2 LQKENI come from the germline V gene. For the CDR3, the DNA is TGTGCCAGCTCACCTTTAAGTCCCGCGAACACCGGGGAGCTGTTTTTT. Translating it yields CASSPLSPANTGELFF.

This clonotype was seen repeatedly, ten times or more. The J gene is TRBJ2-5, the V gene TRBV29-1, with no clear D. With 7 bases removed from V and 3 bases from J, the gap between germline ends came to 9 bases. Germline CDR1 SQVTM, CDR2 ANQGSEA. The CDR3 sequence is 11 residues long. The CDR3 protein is CSAGEEETQYF. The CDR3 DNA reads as TGCAGCGCCGGAGAGGAAGAGACCCAGTACTTC.

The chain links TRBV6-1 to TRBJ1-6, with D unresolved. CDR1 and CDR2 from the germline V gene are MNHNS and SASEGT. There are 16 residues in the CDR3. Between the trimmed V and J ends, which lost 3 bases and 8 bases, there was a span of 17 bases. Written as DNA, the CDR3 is TGTGCCAGCAGTGACCCTCTGGGAGGCTCCCATTCACCCCTCCACTTT. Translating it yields CASSDPLGGSHSPLHF.

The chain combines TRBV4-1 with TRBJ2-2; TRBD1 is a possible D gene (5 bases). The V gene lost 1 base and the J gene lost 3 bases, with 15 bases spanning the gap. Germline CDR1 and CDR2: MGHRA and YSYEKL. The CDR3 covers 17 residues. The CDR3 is CASSQGQSSPDTGELFF. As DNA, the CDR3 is TGCGCCAGCAGCCAAGGACAGTCAAGCCCGGACACCGGGGAGCTGTTTTTT.